The T cell receptor (beta chain) described here comes from a study of OX40 agonist ivuxolimab in advanced cancers. Study information: Three partial responders included one hepatocellular carcinoma patient and two cutaneous melanoma patients.

Notes on the study in general: Doses of 0.1 to 3.0 mg/kg were accompanied by clonal expansion of CD4+ and CD8+ blood T cells by week 6.

The method was immunoSEQ multiplex PCR; TCRdb's version includes in-frame clones alone and lacks a portion of them. This table has tens of thousands of clones, 65% to 85% appearing once. In regard to this clone: Its specificity is unknown.

Germline values: CDR1 LNHDA, CDR2 SQIVND (reference sequence). J was trimmed by 4 bases and V by 1 base; bases with no gene match: 4. The length of the CDR3 is 15 residues. Material: CD4+ or CD8+ T cells sorted from blood, obtained in a trial of the OX40 agonist ivuxolimab. The receptor comes from an adult with an advanced solid tumor such as melanoma, head and neck, liver or kidney cancer. The V gene is TRBV19, the J gene TRBJ2-3, with 8 positions matching TRBD2. CDR3 DNA: TGTGCCAGTAGTATAGGCGGGGGGAGCGCAGATACGCAGTATTTT. Protein sequence: CASSIGGGSADTQYF.